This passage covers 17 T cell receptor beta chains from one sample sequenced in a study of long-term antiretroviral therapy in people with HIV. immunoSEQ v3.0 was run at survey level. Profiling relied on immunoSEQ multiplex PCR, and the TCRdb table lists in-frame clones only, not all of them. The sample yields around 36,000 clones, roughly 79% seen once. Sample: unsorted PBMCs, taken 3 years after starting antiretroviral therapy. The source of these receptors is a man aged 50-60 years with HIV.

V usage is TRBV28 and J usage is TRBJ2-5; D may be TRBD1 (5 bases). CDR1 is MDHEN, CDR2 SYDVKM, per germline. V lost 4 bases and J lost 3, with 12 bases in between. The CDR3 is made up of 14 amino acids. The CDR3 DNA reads TGTGCCAGCAGTTCCGCTTCAGGGAAAGAGACCCAGTACTTC. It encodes CASSSASGKETQYF.

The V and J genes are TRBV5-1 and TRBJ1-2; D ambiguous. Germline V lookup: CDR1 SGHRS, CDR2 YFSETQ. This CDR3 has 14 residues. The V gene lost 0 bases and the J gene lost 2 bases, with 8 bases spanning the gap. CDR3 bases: TGCGCCAGCAGCTTGGATAAAGGGAACTATGGCTACACCTTC. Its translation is CASSLDKGNYGYTF.

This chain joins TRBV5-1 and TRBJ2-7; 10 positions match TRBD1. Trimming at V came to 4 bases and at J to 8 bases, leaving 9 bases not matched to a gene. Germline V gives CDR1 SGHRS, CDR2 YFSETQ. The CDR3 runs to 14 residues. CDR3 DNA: TGCGCCAGCAGCGACCCCGGGACAGGGGACAAGCAGTACTTC. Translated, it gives CASSDPGTGDKQYF.

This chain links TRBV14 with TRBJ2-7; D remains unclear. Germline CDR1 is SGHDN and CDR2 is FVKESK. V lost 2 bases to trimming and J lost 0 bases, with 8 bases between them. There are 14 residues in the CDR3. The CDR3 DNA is TGTGCCAGCAGCCAACACCAGAGCTCCTACGAGCAGTACTTC. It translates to CASSQHQSSYEQYF.

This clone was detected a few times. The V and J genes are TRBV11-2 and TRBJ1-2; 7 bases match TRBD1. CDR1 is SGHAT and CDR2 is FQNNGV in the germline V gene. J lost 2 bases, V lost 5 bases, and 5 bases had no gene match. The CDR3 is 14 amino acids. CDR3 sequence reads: CASSQDRENYGYTF. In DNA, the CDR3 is TGTGCCAGCAGCCAAGACAGGGAAAACTATGGCTACACCTTC.

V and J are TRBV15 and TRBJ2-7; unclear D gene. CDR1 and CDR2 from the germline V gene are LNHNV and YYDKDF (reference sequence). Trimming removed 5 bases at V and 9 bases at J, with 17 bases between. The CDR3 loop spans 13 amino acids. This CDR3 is CATSHNYKGSQYF. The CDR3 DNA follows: TGTGCCACCAGCCACAATTATAAGGGCTCGCAGTACTTC.

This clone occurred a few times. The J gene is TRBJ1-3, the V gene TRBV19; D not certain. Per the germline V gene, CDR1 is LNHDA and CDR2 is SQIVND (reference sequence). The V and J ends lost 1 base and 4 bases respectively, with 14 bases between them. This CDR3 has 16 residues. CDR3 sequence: CASSIGDGPRGNTIYF. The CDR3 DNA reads TGTGCCAGTAGTATAGGCGACGGACCCCGCGGAAACACCATATATTTT.

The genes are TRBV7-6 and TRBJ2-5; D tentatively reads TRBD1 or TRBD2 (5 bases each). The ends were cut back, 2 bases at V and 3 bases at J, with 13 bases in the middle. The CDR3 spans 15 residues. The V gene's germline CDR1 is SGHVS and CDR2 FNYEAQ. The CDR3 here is CASSLSGTQKETQYF. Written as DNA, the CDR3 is TGTGCCAGCAGCTTATCCGGGACGCAGAAAGAGACCCAGTACTTC. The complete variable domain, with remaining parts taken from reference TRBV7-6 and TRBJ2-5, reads GAGVSQSPRYKVTKRGQDVALRCDPISGHVSLYWYRQALGQGPEFLTYFNYEAQQDKSGLPNDRFSAERPEGSISTLTIQRTEQRDSAMYRCASSLSGTQKETQYFGPGTRLLVL.

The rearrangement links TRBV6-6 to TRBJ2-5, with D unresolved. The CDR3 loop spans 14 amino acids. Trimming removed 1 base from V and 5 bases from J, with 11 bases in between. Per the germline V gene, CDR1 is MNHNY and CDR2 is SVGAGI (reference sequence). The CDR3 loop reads CASSYLGQAETQYF. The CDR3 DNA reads TGTGCCAGCAGTTACTTAGGGCAGGCGGAGACCCAGTACTTC.

The DNA of the CDR3 is TGCGCCAGCGCCGGGACAGGGAGCACCGGGGAGCTGTTTTTT. Its translation is CASAGTGSTGELFF. The J gene is TRBJ2-2, the V gene TRBV10-2; 9 bases are a match to TRBD1. CDR1 and CDR2 from the germline V gene are WSHSY and SAAADI. V was clipped by 8 bases and J by 4 bases; unmatched bases: 5. CDR3 size: 14 residues.

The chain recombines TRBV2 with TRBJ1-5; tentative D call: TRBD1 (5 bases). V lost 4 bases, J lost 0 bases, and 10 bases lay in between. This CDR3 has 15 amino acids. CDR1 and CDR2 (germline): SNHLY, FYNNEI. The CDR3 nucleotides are TGTGCCAGCAGTGTTGGGGGGTTTAGCAATCAGCCCCAGCATTTT. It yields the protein CASSVGGFSNQPQHF.

The DNA of the CDR3 is TGTGCCAGCAGTTTTCTAGCGGGAGGCAACTACGAGCAGTACTTC. As protein: CASSFLAGGNYEQYF. This chain connects TRBV7-2 to TRBJ2-7; 11 nucleotides align to TRBD2. Germline CDR1 is SGHTA and CDR2 is FQGNSA. This CDR3 region has 15 residues. Germline trimming cut 6 bases from V and 3 bases from J; bases unmatched to any gene: 7.

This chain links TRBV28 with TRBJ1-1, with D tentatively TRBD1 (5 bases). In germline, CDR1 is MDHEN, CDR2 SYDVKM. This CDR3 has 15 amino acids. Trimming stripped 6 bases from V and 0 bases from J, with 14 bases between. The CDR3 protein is CASSRQRPMNTEAFF. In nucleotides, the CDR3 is TGTGCCAGCAGCAGACAGCGACCGATGAACACTGAAGCTTTCTTT.

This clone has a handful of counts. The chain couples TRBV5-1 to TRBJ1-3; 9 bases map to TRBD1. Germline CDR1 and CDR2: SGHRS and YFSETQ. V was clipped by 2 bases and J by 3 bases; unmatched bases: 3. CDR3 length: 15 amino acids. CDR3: CASSLQGAFGNTIYF. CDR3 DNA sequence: TGCGCCAGCAGCTTACAGGGGGCGTTTGGAAACACCATATATTTT. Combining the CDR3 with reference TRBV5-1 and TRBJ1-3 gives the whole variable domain KAGVTQTPRYLIKTRGQQVTLSCSPISGHRSVSWYQQTPGQGLQFLFEYFSETQRNKGNFPGRFSGRQFSNSRSEMNVSTLELGDSALYLCASSLQGAFGNTIYFGEGSWLTVV.

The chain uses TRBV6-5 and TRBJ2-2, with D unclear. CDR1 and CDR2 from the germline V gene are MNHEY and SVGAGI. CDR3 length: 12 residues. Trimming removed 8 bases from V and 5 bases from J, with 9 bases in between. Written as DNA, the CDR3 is TGTGCCAGCGGGCTCGGGACCGGGGAGCTGTTTTTT. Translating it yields CASGLGTGELFF.

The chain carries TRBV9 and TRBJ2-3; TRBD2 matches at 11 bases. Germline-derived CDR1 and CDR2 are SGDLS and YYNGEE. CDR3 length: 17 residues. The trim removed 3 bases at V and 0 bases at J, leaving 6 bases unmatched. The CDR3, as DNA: TGTGCCAGCAGCGGAACTAGCGGGGGACTTAGCACAGATACGCAGTATTTT. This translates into CASSGTSGGLSTDTQYF.

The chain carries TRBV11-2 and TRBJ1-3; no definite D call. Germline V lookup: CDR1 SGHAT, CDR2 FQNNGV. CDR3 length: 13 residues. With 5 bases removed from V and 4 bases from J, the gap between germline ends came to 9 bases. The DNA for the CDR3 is TGTGCCAGCAGCCAGCCCGGCGGAAACACCATATATTTT. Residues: CASSQPGGNTIYF.